These 8 T cell receptor beta chains were sequenced from one sample in a study of shared clonotypes between healthy human individuals. Data came from immunoSEQ multiplex PCR; TCRdb stores just in-frame clones and leaves some out. The table includes roughly 2.5 million clones, approximately 90% detected once. Material for sequencing was naive CD4+ T cells sorted from blood. Specified subset: CD45RA+ positively selected. The receptor source for this set is a man younger than 35 in good health.

The chain has TRBV5-1 and TRBJ2-3; 11 bases fit TRBD2. CDR1 is SGHRS, CDR2 YFSETQ, per germline. The CDR3 has 15 residues. Unmatched junction bases numbered 2, after V lost 5 bases and J lost 0 bases. The CDR3 sequence is CASRSSGGSTDTQYF. The CDR3, as DNA: TGCGCCAGCAGATCTAGCGGGGGGAGCACAGATACGCAGTATTTT.

In this sample, this clone turned up a few times. The genes are TRBV10-1 and TRBJ1-1; D remains unclear. This CDR3 is built from 13 residues. The V and J ends lost 5 bases and 7 bases respectively, with 14 bases between them. Per the germline V gene, CDR1 is WNHNN and CDR2 is SYGVQD (reference sequence). The DNA of the CDR3 is TGCGCCAGCAGTCACGGATCAGCCGATGAAGCTTTCTTT. This translates into CASSHGSADEAFF.

The rearrangement links TRBV5-1 to TRBJ1-3, with unresolved D. Deletions cut 0 bases from V and 1 base from J, with 14 bases between. Germline CDR1 is SGHRS and CDR2 is YFSETQ. The CDR3 totals 17 residues. This chain's CDR3 is CASSLVPSGLSGNTIYF. CDR3 DNA sequence: TGCGCCAGCAGCTTGGTACCATCCGGGCTATCTGGAAACACCATATATTTT.

This clone was detected only once. CDR3 sequence reads: CASSLVGTSGYNEQFF. The CDR3 bases are TGTGCCAGCAGCTTAGTTGGAACTAGCGGGTACAATGAGCAGTTCTTC. This rearrangement joins TRBV7-6 to TRBJ2-1; 9 bases fit TRBD2. V shed 1 base and J 4 bases; nucleotides not matched to a gene: 5. This CDR3 has 16 residues. Germline CDR1 SGHVS, CDR2 FNYEAQ. The full variable domain, its missing parts supplied by reference TRBV7-6 and TRBJ2-1, is GAGVSQSPRYKVTKRGQDVALRCDPISGHVSLYWYRQALGQGPEFLTYFNYEAQQDKSGLPNDRFSAERPEGSISTLTIQRTEQRDSAMYRCASSLVGTSGYNEQFFGPGTRLTVL.

For this clone: At the DNA level, this CDR3 is encoded by other sequences in the same sample as well. The chain uses TRBV6-1 and TRBJ2-7; either TRBD1 or TRBD2 may supply D (6 bases each). The CDR3 is made up of 12 amino acids. Germline values: CDR1 MNHNS, CDR2 SASEGT. Trimming pared 2 bases from V and 6 bases from J, leaving 8 bases between. The CDR3 here is CASSERGAEQYF. The CDR3 nucleotides are TGTGCCAGCAGTGAAAGGGGGGCCGAGCAGTACTTC.

The chain couples TRBV4-2 to TRBJ1-1; D not resolved. Germline V gene data show CDR1 as LGHNA and CDR2 as YNFKEQ. With 5 bases removed from V and 3 bases from J, the gap between germline ends came to 13 bases. CDR3 length: 14 residues. DNA for the CDR3: TGTGCCAGCAGCGGAAGGGCCGGGGACACTGAAGCTTTCTTT. It specifies CASSGRAGDTEAFF.

This chain links TRBV5-6 with TRBJ1-5; no definite D call. V lost 4 bases and J lost 4, with 18 bases in between. CDR1 is SGHDT and CDR2 is YYEEEE in the germline V gene. This CDR3 is built from 16 residues. The CDR3 sequence: CASSVPRPEGNQPQHF. DNA for the CDR3: TGTGCCAGCAGCGTGCCGAGGCCGGAGGGTAATCAGCCCCAGCATTTT.

The chain carries TRBV21-1 and TRBJ2-1. TRBV21-1 is designated a pseudogene. The CDR3 is made up of 16 amino acids. In nucleotides, the CDR3 is TGTGCCAGCAGCAAAGGGGACGGAAGCTCCTACAATGAGCAGTTCTTC. As protein: CASSKGDGSSYNEQFF.